Listed here are 31 T cell receptor beta chains from one sample, sequenced in a study of blood T cell repertoires in COVID-19. Assay used: immunoSEQ multiplex PCR; TCRdb lists only in-frame clones, some missing. This table holds some 130,000 clones, about 88% found once. The sample consisted of peripheral blood. All receptors derive from a woman older than 75 with acute or convalescent COVID-19.

The V call is TRBV6-6, the J call TRBJ2-1, with D unresolved. CDR3 length equals 11 residues. Trimming removed 4 bases at V and 6 bases at J, with 4 bases between. Germline loops: CDR1 MNHNY, CDR2 SVGAGI (reference sequence). The CDR3 reads CASSSGNEQFF. The CDR3 nucleotides read TGTGCCAGCAGTTCCGGCAATGAGCAGTTCTTC.

The rearrangement joins TRBV9 to TRBJ2-3, with 8 positions matching TRBD2. Germline V gene lookup returns CDR1 SGDLS and CDR2 YYNGEE. There are 16 residues in the CDR3. The junction had 12 bases not matched to a gene; V was cut back by 4 bases and J by 5 bases. CDR3 DNA sequence: TGTGCCAGCAGCCCCGAAGCCGGGCTAGCGGGAGATACGCAGTATTTT. Amino acids: CASSPEAGLAGDTQYF.

This sequence joins TRBV5-1 and TRBJ1-1, with a possible D match to TRBD1 (6 bases). Germline CDR1 SGHRS, CDR2 YFSETQ. The germline V and J ends were trimmed by 2 bases and 3 bases, with 14 bases remaining between them. The CDR3 extends over 15 amino acids. For the CDR3, the DNA is TGCGCCAGCAGCTTCTTTCGACAGGACCACACTGAAGCTTTCTTT. This codes for CASSFFRQDHTEAFF.

This clone was observed a single time. The CDR3 loop is CASSLDGTGGVGTEAFF. In DNA form, the CDR3 reads TGCGCCAGCAGCTTGGACGGGACAGGGGGCGTAGGCACTGAAGCTTTCTTT. The chain carries TRBV5-1 and TRBJ1-1; 12 bases line up with TRBD1. CDR1 is SGHRS and CDR2 is YFSETQ in the germline V gene. The CDR3 sequence is 17 residues long. J was trimmed by 4 bases and V by 0 bases; bases with no gene match: 7.

The CDR3 bases are TGTGCCAGCAGCCGCTGGGGACTAGCGGTCAACAATGAGCAGTTCTTC. Translating gives CASSRWGLAVNNEQFF. The chain has TRBV7-2 and TRBJ2-1; 11 nucleotides align to TRBD2. Trimming removed 5 bases from V and 5 bases from J; junction bases left unmatched: 8. There are 16 residues in the CDR3. CDR1 and CDR2 from the germline V gene are SGHTA and FQGNSA.

This chain connects TRBV2 to TRBJ2-2; 10 bases are shared with TRBD2. Looked up from germline, CDR1 is SNHLY and CDR2 is FYNNEI. This CDR3 spans 17 amino acids. V lost 2 bases to trimming and J lost 1 base; unmatched junction nucleotides: 4. For the CDR3, the DNA is TGTGCCAGCAGTGAAAGAGCTAGCGGGGGGAACACCGGGGAGCTGTTTTTT. Residues: CASSERASGGNTGELFF.

The CDR3 bases are TGTGCCACCAGTGACGGGGGACAGGGCGCGGAGACCCAGTACTTC. This codes for CATSDGGQGAETQYF. The chain joins TRBV24-1 to TRBJ2-5; 9 bases match TRBD1. CDR3 length: 15 amino acids. J was trimmed by 5 bases and V by 4 bases; bases with no gene match: 7. The germline V gene has CDR1 KGHDR and CDR2 SFDVKD.

A few counts support this clone. The gene calls are TRBV7-2 and TRBJ2-2, with a tentative D call TRBD1 (8 bases). Germline assignment: CDR1 SGHTA and CDR2 FQGNSA. There are 15 residues in the CDR3. The V and J ends lost 3 bases and 5 bases respectively, with 13 bases between them. Here the CDR3 reads CASSLHRGGTGELFF. The CDR3 region has the DNA TGTGCCAGCAGCTTGCACAGGGGGGGGACCGGGGAGCTGTTTTTT.

This clone was seen once. The V and J genes are TRBV5-1 and TRBJ2-3; possibly TRBD1 for D (7 bases). The CDR3 extends over 16 amino acids. Trimming left V 3 bases short and J 0 bases short, with 14 bases between. CDR1 is SGHRS and CDR2 is YFSETQ in the germline V gene. The CDR3 nucleotides are TGCGCCAGCAGCTGGAGGGGACAGCCCAGCACAGATACGCAGTATTTT. Amino acids: CASSWRGQPSTDTQYF.

In its sample, this clone was seen a few times. The chain combines TRBV30 with TRBJ1-1, with a weak D call TRBD1 (5 bases). This CDR3 spans 14 amino acids. From germline, CDR1 is GTSNPN and CDR2 SVGIG (reference sequence). The V gene lost 4 bases and the J gene lost 9 bases, with 21 bases spanning the gap. The CDR3 region has the DNA TGTGCCTGGACCTCCCTTGCGGGGGGAGTCCAAGCTTTCTTT. Translating gives CAWTSLAGGVQAFF.

The CDR3 loop is CASRWAEGHTEAFF. CDR3 in DNA: TGCGCCAGCAGATGGGCGGAGGGCCACACTGAAGCTTTCTTT. The chain employs TRBV5-1 and TRBJ1-1; no definite D call. V dropped 5 bases and J dropped 3 bases, with 14 bases sitting between them. Germline-derived CDR1 and CDR2 are SGHRS and YFSETQ. The length of the CDR3 is 14 residues.

This chain links TRBV5-1 with TRBJ2-7, with 9 bases aligning to TRBD1. V lost 5 bases and J lost 5; bases outside the gene matches: 8. This CDR3 is built from 14 residues. Germline CDR1 is SGHRS and CDR2 is YFSETQ. The CDR3 DNA reads as TGCGCCAGCAGGAAACAGGGGGCGGCCGACGAGCAGTACTTC. It encodes CASRKQGAADEQYF.

The chain is built from TRBV6-5 and TRBJ2-2; 8 nucleotides agree with TRBD2. Losses at the gene ends were 6 bases for V and 1 base for J; bases not matched to a gene: 1. This CDR3 is 14 amino acids long. Germline V gene sequence: CDR1 MNHEY, CDR2 SVGAGI. The CDR3 region is CASRGLGNTGELFF. DNA of the CDR3: TGTGCCAGCAGGGGACTAGGGAACACCGGGGAGCTGTTTTTT.

As for this clone: Other DNA sequences in this specimen translate into the identical CDR3. The chain is built from TRBV7-2 and TRBJ1-3, with D possibly TRBD1 on 6 matching bases. This CDR3 spans 16 amino acids. Germline CDR1 SGHTA, CDR2 FQGNSA. Between the trimmed V and J ends, which lost 0 bases and 0 bases, there was a span of 9 bases. The CDR3 loop reads CASSLAPGDSGNTIYF. The CDR3 DNA follows: TGTGCCAGCAGCTTAGCGCCAGGGGACTCTGGAAACACCATATATTTT.

V and J are TRBV19 and TRBJ1-3; 7 bases agree with TRBD1. The V and J ends lost 0 bases and 0 bases, in that order; junction bases with no gene match: 2. The CDR3 has 16 amino acids. Germline CDR1 and CDR2: LNHDA and SQIVND (reference sequence). The CDR3 DNA is TGTGCCAGTAGTATAGAGGGACAGAGCTCTGGAAACACCATATATTTT. Translated, it gives CASSIEGQSSGNTIYF.

This clone has more than one count but fewer than ten. This chain uses TRBV4-1 with TRBJ1-5; maybe TRBD1 (5 bases). The CDR3 sequence is 13 residues long. Germline lookup yields CDR1 MGHRA and CDR2 YSYEKL. Trimming cost V 4 bases and J 6 bases, with 10 bases left between them. CDR3 protein: CASSPDRGQPQHF. The DNA of the CDR3 is TGCGCCAGCAGCCCAGACAGAGGTCAGCCCCAGCATTTT.

The V gene is TRBV11-2, the J gene TRBJ2-7; tentatively, D is TRBD1 (6 bases). Deletions cut 0 bases from V and 0 bases from J, with 15 bases between. The length of the CDR3 is 17 residues. CDR1 is SGHAT and CDR2 is FQNNGV in the germline V gene. DNA for the CDR3: TGTGCCAGCAGCTTAGATGGGGGTACAGGGTTCTCCTACGAGCAGTACTTC. Translation: CASSLDGGTGFSYEQYF.

DNA for the CDR3: TGCAGTGCTAGTGTTCGGGAGCACGGATCCTACGAGCAGTACTTC. It specifies CSASVREHGSYEQYF. The V call is TRBV20-1, the J call TRBJ2-7, with a weak D call TRBD2 (6 bases). The CDR3 is 15 amino acids. V lost 3 bases and J lost 1, with 16 bases in between. Germline loops: CDR1 DFQATT, CDR2 SNEGSKA (reference sequence).

This clone is a singleton in its sample. The chain has TRBV29-1 and TRBJ1-4, with D uncertain. Germline loops: CDR1 SQVTM, CDR2 ANQGSEA. V was shortened by 8 bases and J by 0 bases, with 7 bases between the two germline ends. The CDR3 contains 12 residues. CDR3 nucleotides: TGCAGCAATCACACAACTAATGAAAAACTGTTTTTT. Its translation is CSNHTTNEKLFF.

This sequence joins TRBV5-1 and TRBJ1-2; D not resolved. V lost 4 bases, J lost 3 bases, and 7 bases lay in between. The CDR3 length is 12 residues. Looked up from germline, CDR1 is SGHRS and CDR2 is YFSETQ. DNA of the CDR3: TGCGCCAGCAGCCCAGGTGACTATGGCTACACCTTC. Amino acids: CASSPGDYGYTF.

The chain links TRBV5-1 to TRBJ1-2, with D possibly TRBD1 on 6 matching bases. The CDR3 totals 14 residues. CDR1 is SGHRS, CDR2 YFSETQ, per germline. V was trimmed by 4 bases and J by 3 bases, leaving 13 bases between them. For the CDR3, the DNA is TGCGCCAGCAGCCCCGAGGGGGATTACTATGGCTACACCTTC. Amino acid sequence: CASSPEGDYYGYTF.

This clone was observed a few times. The chain uses TRBV4-3 and TRBJ2-3; D not certain. The ends were cut back, 4 bases at V and 9 bases at J, with 11 bases in the middle. The CDR3 length is 12 residues. CDR1 LGHNA and CDR2 YSLEER come from the germline V gene. The CDR3 region has the DNA TGCGCCAGCAGCCGGGCCTCTGGCACGCAGTATTTT. Its translation: CASSRASGTQYF.

The rearrangement links TRBV30 to TRBJ2-5; perhaps TRBD1 as D (6 bases). This CDR3 spans 17 amino acids. Germline CDR1 and CDR2: GTSNPN and SVGIG (reference sequence). Trimming took off 3 bases at V and 9 bases at J, with 29 bases between the two ends. The CDR3 region is CAWRGLRRGTVVRAQYF. In DNA form, the CDR3 reads TGTGCCTGGAGAGGCTTGCGCAGGGGAACAGTAGTCAGGGCCCAGTACTTC.

The rearrangement links TRBV7-9 to TRBJ1-4; D is unresolved. Germline CDR1 is SEHNR and CDR2 is FQNEAQ (reference sequence). Trimming took off 5 bases at V and 0 bases at J, with 10 bases between the two ends. This CDR3 spans 15 amino acids. The CDR3 nucleotides are TGTGCCAGCAGCCCTCACAGTGCAACTAATGAAAAACTGTTTTTT. Its protein product is CASSPHSATNEKLFF.

The chain combines TRBV13 with TRBJ2-7; 11 nucleotides agree with TRBD2. Germline CDR1 PRHDT, CDR2 FYEKMQ (reference sequence). The CDR3 has 15 residues. After removal of 5 bases from V and 6 bases from J, the junction contained 9 bases not matched to a gene. This CDR3 reads CASSIGTSGGIEQYF. In DNA form, the CDR3 reads TGTGCCAGCAGCATTGGGACTAGCGGCGGCATCGAGCAGTACTTC.

The V gene is TRBV16, the J gene TRBJ1-5; 7 bases map to TRBD1. Trimming took 4 bases from V and 1 from J; bases not matched to a gene: 1. Germline-derived CDR1 and CDR2 are KGHSY and FQNENV. The CDR3 extends over 14 amino acids. The CDR3 protein is CASSRQGSNQPQHF. CDR3 bases: TGTGCCAGCAGCCGACAGGGAAGCAATCAGCCCCAGCATTTT.

V usage is TRBV3-1 (or the pseudogene TRBV3-2) and J usage is TRBJ1-1; 8 nucleotides match TRBD1. The CDR3 loop spans 17 amino acids. CDR1 is LGHDT and CDR2 is YNNKEL in the germline V gene (reference sequence). The V gene end was trimmed by 0 bases and the J gene end by 5 bases; junction bases not matched to a gene: 11. Here the CDR3 DNA reads TGTGCCAGCAGCCAAGATTTTCCCCGACAGGGGTATACTGAAGCTTTCTTT. Protein: CASSQDFPRQGYTEAFF.

This clone came up once. This chain uses TRBV10-2 with TRBJ1-2; D remains ambiguous. This CDR3 contains 15 residues. The ends were cut back, 1 base at V and 3 bases at J, with 12 bases in the middle. The V gene's germline CDR1 is WSHSY and CDR2 SAAADI. The CDR3 bases are TGCGCCAGCAGTGAGTGGGTTTCAGCGTACTATGGCTACACCTTC. This codes for CASSEWVSAYYGYTF.

The chain carries TRBV30 and TRBJ2-5; D might be TRBD2 (6 bases). The germline gives CDR1 GTSNPN, CDR2 SVGIG (reference sequence). The CDR3 is 14 residues long. With 4 bases removed from V and 5 bases from J, the gap between germline ends came to 17 bases. The CDR3 here is CAWTPRGIKETQYF. In nucleotides, the CDR3 is TGTGCCTGGACCCCTCGGGGGATCAAGGAGACCCAGTACTTC. The full variable domain, with the rest looked up from reference TRBV30 and TRBJ2-5, is SQTIHQWPATLVQPVGSPLSLECTVEGTSNPNLYWYRQAAGRGLQLLFYSVGIGQISSEVPQNLSASRPQDRQFILSSKKLLLSDSGFYLCAWTPRGIKETQYFGPGTRLLVL.

The chain uses TRBV7-8 and TRBJ1-2; TRBD1 is a possible D gene (5 bases). Germline values: CDR1 SGHVS, CDR2 FQNEAQ. CDR3 length equals 13 residues. Trimming took 2 bases from V and 8 from J, leaving 12 bases between them. CDR3 sequence reads: CASSLSSAGGYTF. CDR3 DNA: TGTGCCAGCAGCTTATCGTCGGCAGGGGGCTACACCTTC.

This chain connects TRBV6-2 or TRBV6-3 to TRBJ2-7; D might be TRBD2 (6 bases). V was cut by 3 bases and J by 2 bases, with 17 bases left in between. Germline CDR1 MNHEY, CDR2 SVGEGT. This CDR3 has 16 residues. CDR3 loop: CASSYSGGGTPYEQYF. The CDR3 nucleotides are TGTGCCAGCAGTTATAGCGGAGGCGGCACCCCCTACGAGCAGTACTTC.